The clone carrying this TCR beta chain has more than one count but fewer than ten. The assay was immunoSEQ multiplex PCR, and TCRdb's table has in-frame clones only and misses some. The sample has approximately 120,000 clones; over 75% are singletons. The data are from a study of control samples from healthy donors and cancer patients. The CDR3 has 13 amino acids. Per the germline V gene, CDR1 is SEHNR and CDR2 is FQNEAQ (reference sequence). J was trimmed by 1 base and V by 5 bases; bases with no gene match: 0. V and J are TRBV7-9 and TRBJ2-5, with 8 bases identical to TRBD2. Sequencing used blood. The receptor was derived from a man aged 18 to 35 in good health. The CDR3 DNA reads as TGTGCCAGCAGCGCGGGGGGCCAAGAGACCCAGTACTTC. This sequence encodes CASSAGGQETQYF.